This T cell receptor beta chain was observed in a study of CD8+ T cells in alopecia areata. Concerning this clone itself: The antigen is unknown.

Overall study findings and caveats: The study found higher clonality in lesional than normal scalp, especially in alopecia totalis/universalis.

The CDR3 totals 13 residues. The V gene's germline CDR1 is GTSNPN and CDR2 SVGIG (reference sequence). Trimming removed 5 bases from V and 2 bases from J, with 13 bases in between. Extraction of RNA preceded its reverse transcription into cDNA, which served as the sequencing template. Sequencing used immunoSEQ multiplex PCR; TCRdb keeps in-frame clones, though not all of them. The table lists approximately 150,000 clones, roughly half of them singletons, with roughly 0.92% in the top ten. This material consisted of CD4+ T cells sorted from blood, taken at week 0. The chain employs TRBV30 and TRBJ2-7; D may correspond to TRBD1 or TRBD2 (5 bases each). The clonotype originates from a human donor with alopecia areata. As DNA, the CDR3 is TGTGCCTGGGAGGGACGGAAGACCTACGAGCAGTACTTC. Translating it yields CAWEGRKTYEQYF.